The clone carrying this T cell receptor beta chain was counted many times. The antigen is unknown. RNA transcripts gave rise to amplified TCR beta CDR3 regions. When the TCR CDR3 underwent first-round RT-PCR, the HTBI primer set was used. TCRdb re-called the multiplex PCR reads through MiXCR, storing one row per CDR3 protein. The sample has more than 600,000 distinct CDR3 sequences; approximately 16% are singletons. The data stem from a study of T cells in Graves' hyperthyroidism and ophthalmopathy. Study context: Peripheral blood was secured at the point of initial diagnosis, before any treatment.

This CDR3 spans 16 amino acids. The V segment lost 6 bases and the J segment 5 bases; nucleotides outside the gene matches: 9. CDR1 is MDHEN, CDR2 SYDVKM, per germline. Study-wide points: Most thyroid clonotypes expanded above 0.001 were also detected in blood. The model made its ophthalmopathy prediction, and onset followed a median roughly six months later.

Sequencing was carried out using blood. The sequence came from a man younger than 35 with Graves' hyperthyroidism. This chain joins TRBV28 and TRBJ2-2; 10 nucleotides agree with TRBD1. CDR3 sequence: CASRRGQGSETGELFF. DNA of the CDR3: TGTGCCAGCAGAAGGGGACAGGGGAGTGAAACCGGGGAGCTGTTTTTT.